The rows below give T cell receptor beta chains drawn from one sample of a study of shared T cell receptors in the human thymus. The assay was immunoSEQ multiplex PCR, and TCRdb's table has in-frame clones only and misses some. The sample lists about 730,000 clones, approximately 83% seen once, with around 0.0099% in the top ten. The sample was also linked to a second study, of human thymus T cells.

The specimen was thymocytes. The receptors shown here come from a girl in the first two years of life with a congenital heart defect. CDR3s include the opening cysteine and the closing phenylalanine or tryptophan. Fields, in order: clone size, J gene, V gene, D gene, CDR3 DNA, CDR3 protein. A D gene is named only where the DNA matches it firmly. The size entry is marked missing in some rows and otherwise reads once, few, many or a size class.

. TRBJ2-6 TRBV15 TRBD2 TGTGCCACCTACCCGGGGGAGGGGACCCTCTCTGGGGCCAACGTCCTGACTTTC CATYPGEGTLSGANVLTF
. TRBJ1-2 TRBV19 . TGTGCCAGTAGTATCTCTCCGGGACTGCGGTATGGCTACACCTTC CASSISPGLRYGYTF
. TRBJ2-3 TRBV9 TRBD2 TGTGCCAGCAGCCCCAAGACTAGCGGGGTAGTTGCGCAGTATTTT CASSPKTSGVVAQYF
. TRBJ1-1 TRBV5-4 TRBD1 TGTGCCAGCAGCTTGGGACAGGGGAGACCTTATATAGACACTGAAGCTTTCTTT CASSLGQGRPYIDTEAFF
. TRBJ2-3 TRBV28 TRBD2 TGTGCCAGCAGTTTCGTGGGGGGGGATACGCAGTATTTT CASSFVGGDTQYF
few TRBJ2-1 TRBV25-1 TRBD2 TGTGCCAGCAGTGAATCCCATGGTCGACTAGCGCCTTACAATGAGCAGTTCTTC CASSESHGRLAPYNEQFF
. TRBJ1-5 TRBV18 TRBD1 TGTGCCAGCTCACCATTTGGGACAGGGAACAATCAGCCCCAGCATTTT CASSPFGTGNNQPQHF
. TRBJ1-5 TRBV19 . TGTGCCAGTACGGTCTGGGCAGGGAATCAGCCCCAGCATTTT CASTVWAGNQPQHF
. TRBJ2-7 TRBV19 TRBD1 TGTGCCAGTAGTTGGACAGGGGCGCCTTGGAGCTACGAGCAGTACTTC CASSWTGAPWSYEQYF
. TRBJ1-2 TRBV7-2 . TGTGCCAGCAGTCGAGGACAGACACGCCTCTATGGCTACACCTTC CASSRGQTRLYGYTF
. TRBJ2-3 TRBV2 TRBD2 TGTGCCAGCAGCGGGACTAGCGGGGGGGATGCTAGCACAGATACGCAGTATTTT CASSGTSGGDASTDTQYF
. TRBJ2-7 TRBV5-5 . TGTGCCAGCAGTCAATATTCCAGGGAAACCTACGAGCAGTACTTC CASSQYSRETYEQYF
. TRBJ1-2 TRBV10-2 . TGCGCCAGCAGTGAGGGGAGCCTCGCTCGGGTGCATTATGGCTACACCTTC CASSEGSLARVHYGYTF
. TRBJ1-2 TRBV10-3 TRBD1 TGTGCCATCAGTGAGTCGAATCATCCCGGGACAGGGATTCGTGGCTACACCTTC CAISESNHPGTGIRGYTF
. TRBJ1-2 TRBV6-1 . TGTGCCAGTATTTCCGGCGGAGCTAACTATGGCTACACCTTC CASISGGANYGYTF
. TRBJ2-3 TRBV19 TRBD2 TGTGCCAGTAGTTCGACGACTAGCGGGGTCCCAGATACGCAGTATTTT CASSSTTSGVPDTQYF
. TRBJ2-5 TRBV28 . TGTGCCAGCAGCGGAGCTAAGACGCAAGAGACCCAGTACTTC CASSGAKTQETQYF
once TRBJ1-3 TRBV15 . TGTGCCACCAGCAGGACAGGCTCTGGAAACACCATATATTTT CATSRTGSGNTIYF
. TRBJ2-3 TRBV4-2 . TGTGCCAGCAGCCGGGGGGGCTGGGTCCAGTATTTT CASSRGGWVQYF
. TRBJ1-1 TRBV4-1 . TGCGCCAGCAGCCAAGCAAAACGTCCGGCTGAAGCTTTCTTT CASSQAKRPAEAFF
. TRBJ1-3 TRBV5-1 TRBD1 TGCGCCAGCGCTGTAGGGGCAGGGGGTTCCTCTGGAAACACCATATATTTT CASAVGAGGSSGNTIYF
. TRBJ1-1 TRBV4-3 . TGCGCCAGCAGGCGGGATTTGACAGTAGATATGAACACTGAAGCTTTCTTT CASRRDLTVDMNTEAFF
. TRBJ1-2 TRBV18 . TGTGCCAGCTCACCACCGGTAGGGGTTGCCCGTGGCTACACCTTC CASSPPVGVARGYTF
few TRBJ1-1 TRBV6-1 . TGTGCCAGCAGCAGGGCAGCCACTGAAGCTTTCTTT CASSRAATEAFF
. TRBJ2-6 TRBV14 . TGTGCCAGCAGCCAAGATGGGTACAGGGTCTACTCTGGGGCCAACGTCCTGACTTTC CASSQDGYRVYSGANVLTF